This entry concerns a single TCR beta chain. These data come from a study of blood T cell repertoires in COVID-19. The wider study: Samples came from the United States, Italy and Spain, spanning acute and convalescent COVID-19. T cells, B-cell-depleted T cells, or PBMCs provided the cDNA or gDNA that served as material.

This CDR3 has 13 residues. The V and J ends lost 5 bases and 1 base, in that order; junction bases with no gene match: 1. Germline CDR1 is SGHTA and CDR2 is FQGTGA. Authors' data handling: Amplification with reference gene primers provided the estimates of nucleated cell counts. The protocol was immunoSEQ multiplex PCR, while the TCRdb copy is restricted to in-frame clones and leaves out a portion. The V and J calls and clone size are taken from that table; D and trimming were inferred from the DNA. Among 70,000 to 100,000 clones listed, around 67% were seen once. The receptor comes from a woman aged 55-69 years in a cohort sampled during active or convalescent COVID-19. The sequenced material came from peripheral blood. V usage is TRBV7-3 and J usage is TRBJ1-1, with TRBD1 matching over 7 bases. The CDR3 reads CASSRQGNTEAFF. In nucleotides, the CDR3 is TGTGCCAGCAGCAGACAGGGGAACACTGAAGCTTTCTTT.